The rows below give T cell receptor beta chains drawn from one sample of a study of STAT5B mutations in CD4+ large granular lymphocyte leukemia. The table came from immunoSEQ multiplex PCR; TCRdb's copy has only in-frame clones and leaves some out. This sample carries about 37,000 clones, 70% to 90% of them seen once, and the ten largest clones take approximately 3.5%. Sequencing was performed on CD4+ T cells from blood buffy coats. These receptors originate from a human donor in good health. Both conserved end residues are part of each CDR3. D genes are given only for firm matches. Part of the rows lack a size; the others show once, few, many or a class for expanded clones.

j_gene,d_gene,abundance,v_gene,CDR3aa,CDR3nt
TRBJ1-2,-,-,TRBV10-1,CASTRRPPRGYTF,TGCGCCAGCACTAGACGGCCGCCGAGGGGCTACACCTTC
TRBJ2-1,TRBD2,-,TRBV6-9,CASRSGTSGRAYNEQFF,TGTGCCAGCAGATCCGGGACTAGCGGGAGAGCCTACAATGAGCAGTTCTTC
TRBJ1-4,TRBD1,few,TRBV5-1,CASSSGGVTNEKLFF,TGCGCCAGCAGCTCAGGGGGAGTGACTAATGAAAAACTGTTTTTT
TRBJ2-7,-,-,TRBV19,CASSPRWQGGEQYF,TGTGCCAGTAGTCCTCGTTGGCAGGGGGGCGAGCAGTACTTC
TRBJ2-5,TRBD2,once,TRBV4-3,CASSQELAGGPETQYF,TGCGCCAGCAGCCAAGAATTAGCGGGAGGGCCAGAGACCCAGTACTTC
TRBJ2-5,TRBD1,once,TRBV7-2,CASSLAGTEETQYF,TGTGCCAGCAGCTTAGCCGGGACAGAAGAGACCCAGTACTTC
TRBJ2-7,-,-,TRBV6-1,CATTPLASYEQYF,TGTGCCACCACACCACTAGCCTCCTACGAGCAGTACTTC
TRBJ2-1,-,-,TRBV7-8,CASSSGGQSYNEQFF,TGTGCCAGCAGCTCCGGGGGGCAATCCTACAATGAGCAGTTCTTC
TRBJ1-5,-,-,TRBV2,CASKQGPQPQHF,TGTGCCAGCAAGCAGGGCCCTCAGCCCCAGCATTTT
TRBJ1-2,-,-,TRBV6-5,CASTDGSAGKVGYTF,TGTGCCAGCACCGACGGAAGTGCAGGGAAGGTTGGCTACACCTTC
TRBJ2-1,TRBD2,once,TRBV5-4,CASRPGTSGDNEQFF,TGTGCCAGCAGACCTGGGACTAGCGGGGACAATGAGCAGTTCTTC
TRBJ2-2,TRBD2,-,TRBV25-1,CASSEEGLAGGALGELFF,TGTGCCAGCAGTGAAGAAGGACTAGCGGGAGGAGCACTCGGGGAGCTGTTTTTT
TRBJ1-5,-,few,TRBV5-5,CASSLDLSPNQPQHF,TGTGCCAGCAGCTTGGATCTGAGCCCGAATCAGCCCCAGCATTTT
TRBJ2-7,-,-,TRBV5-6,CASSSVGVSYEQYF,TGTGCCAGCAGCTCGGTGGGGGTCTCCTACGAGCAGTACTTC
TRBJ1-2,TRBD1,-,TRBV9,CASSVTPGQGYGYTF,TGTGCCAGCAGCGTGACGCCGGGACAGGGCTATGGCTACACCTTC
TRBJ2-1,TRBD2,-,TRBV6-5,CASRQGLANNEQFF,TGTGCCAGCCGACAGGGACTAGCGAACAATGAGCAGTTCTTC
TRBJ2-4,-,-,TRBV6-1,CASSEAWTDQNIQYF,TGTGCCAGCAGTGAAGCCTGGACAGACCAAAACATTCAGTACTTC
TRBJ2-7,TRBD2,-,TRBV10-2,CASRAGTSGFYEQYF,TGCGCCAGCAGAGCCGGGACTAGCGGGTTCTACGAGCAGTACTTC
TRBJ2-7,-,-,TRBV28,CASSSSFYEQYF,TGTGCCAGCAGTTCCAGTTTCTACGAGCAGTACTTC
TRBJ2-3,TRBD1,-,TRBV27,CASSSRQGADTQYF,TGTGCCAGCAGTTCCAGACAGGGAGCAGATACGCAGTATTTT
TRBJ2-7,TRBD2,-,TRBV14,CASSQGWTRAEQYF,TGTGCCAGCAGCCAAGGCTGGACTAGAGCCGAGCAGTACTTC
TRBJ2-2,TRBD1,few,TRBV4-3,CASSQDPVWTGNSNTGELFF,TGCGCCAGCAGCCAAGACCCGGTATGGACAGGCAACTCGAACACCGGGGAGCTGTTTTTT
TRBJ2-2,-,-,TRBV9,CASSVGPPSNTGELFF,TGTGCCAGCAGCGTAGGACCGCCCAGTAACACCGGGGAGCTGTTTTTT
TRBJ1-2,TRBD1,-,TRBV11-2,CASSLDRGQDGYTF,TGTGCCAGCAGCTTAGACAGGGGGCAGGATGGCTACACCTTC
TRBJ1-3,-,-,TRBV29-1,CSVSTGSSGNTIYF,TGCAGCGTCTCAACAGGGAGCTCTGGAAACACCATATATTTT
TRBJ1-4,-,-,TRBV6-6,CASCRGAGEKLFF,TGTGCCAGCTGCCGGGGGGCGGGGGAAAAACTGTTTTTT
TRBJ2-7,-,-,TRBV29-1,CSVGTGPYEQYF,TGCAGCGTTGGGACCGGACCTTACGAGCAGTACTTC
TRBJ2-5,-,-,TRBV7-9,CASSLAEETQYF,TGTGCCAGCAGCTTAGCGGAGGAGACCCAGTACTTC
TRBJ1-4,-,-,TRBV4-3,CASSQAGSGVNEKLFF,TGCGCCAGCAGCCAAGCGGGGTCGGGAGTTAATGAAAAACTGTTTTTT
TRBJ2-7,TRBD1,-,TRBV18,CASSPPRGQGIYEQYF,TGTGCCAGCTCACCTCCAAGGGGGCAGGGAATCTACGAGCAGTACTTC
TRBJ1-4,TRBD1,-,TRBV7-9,CASSLGQPNWNEKLFF,TGTGCCAGCAGCTTGGGACAGCCGAATTGGAATGAAAAACTGTTTTTT
TRBJ2-7,TRBD2,-,TRBV7-2,CASSLASGSSYEQYF,TGTGCCAGCAGCTTAGCCAGCGGGAGCTCTTACGAGCAGTACTTC
TRBJ2-7,TRBD1,-,TRBV11-2,CASSPGQASYEQYF,TGTGCCAGCAGCCCGGGACAGGCGTCCTACGAGCAGTACTTC
TRBJ2-2,-,-,TRBV19,CASSMSRVTGELFF,TGTGCCAGTAGTATGAGTAGGGTGACCGGGGAGCTGTTTTTT
TRBJ1-1,-,-,TRBV19,CASRAGPNTEAFF,TGTGCCAGTCGAGCAGGACCGAACACTGAAGCTTTCTTT
TRBJ1-2,-,-,TRBV5-1,CASSLGTGLYGYTF,TGCGCCAGCAGCTTGGGGACGGGTCTTTACGGCTACACCTTC
TRBJ2-7,TRBD2,-,TRBV4-1,CASSQFGLAGDEQYF,TGCGCCAGCAGCCAATTCGGACTAGCGGGAGACGAGCAGTACTTC
TRBJ2-1,TRBD2,-,TRBV7-8,CASSLSGGSTEQFF,TGTGCCAGCAGCTTGTCGGGAGGGAGTACTGAGCAGTTCTTC
TRBJ2-7,TRBD2,-,TRBV6-5,CASAAREIYEQYF,TGTGCCAGCGCCGCGCGGGAGATCTACGAGCAGTACTTC
TRBJ1-2,TRBD1,-,TRBV9,CASSLRDRTLSYGYTF,TGTGCCAGCAGCCTTCGGGACAGGACGTTGTCCTATGGCTACACCTTC
TRBJ1-1,-,-,TRBV7-2,CASSADETPNTEAFF,TGTGCCAGCAGCGCCGATGAGACCCCGAACACTGAAGCTTTCTTT
TRBJ1-2,-,-,TRBV2,CASKAVGRGYTF,TGTGCCAGCAAGGCAGTGGGAAGAGGCTACACCTTC
TRBJ2-2,TRBD2,-,TRBV7-9,CASSLLAGDPGELFF,TGTGCCAGCAGCTTGCTAGCGGGAGATCCCGGGGAGCTGTTTTTT
TRBJ2-5,TRBD2,-,TRBV7-2,CASSSSGTETQYF,TGTGCCAGCAGCTCTAGCGGGACTGAGACCCAGTACTTC
TRBJ2-7,-,-,TRBV7-2,CASSLDPGFYEQYF,TGTGCCAGCAGCTTAGATCCAGGGTTCTACGAGCAGTACTTC
TRBJ1-4,-,-,TRBV5-5,CASSLAAGEGEKLFF,TGTGCCAGCAGCTTGGCGGCAGGGGAAGGTGAAAAACTGTTTTTT
TRBJ1-2,TRBD1,-,TRBV6-5,CASSLRTGYGYTF,TGTGCCAGCAGTCTGCGGACAGGCTACGGCTACACCTTC
TRBJ2-3,-,-,TRBV7-8,CASSLAPGVTQYF,TGTGCCAGCAGCTTAGCGCCGGGGGTTACGCAGTATTTT
TRBJ1-1,-,once,TRBV7-2,CASSLRWGLKNTEAFF,TGTGCCAGCAGCCTAAGGTGGGGATTAAAGAACACTGAAGCTTTCTTT
TRBJ2-5,TRBD1,-,TRBV11-1,CASSLEVGDSQETQYF,TGTGCCAGCAGCTTAGAGGTAGGGGACAGCCAAGAGACCCAGTACTTC
TRBJ2-3,TRBD2,-,TRBV4-2,CASSQDMTSGPTDTQYF,TGTGCCAGCAGCCAAGATATGACTAGCGGGCCCACAGATACGCAGTATTTT
TRBJ1-5,-,once,TRBV7-2,CASSLLGVRQPQHF,TGTGCCAGCAGCTTATTGGGGGTCAGGCAGCCCCAGCATTTT
TRBJ2-5,-,-,TRBV15,CATSRFAEETQYF,TGTGCCACCAGCAGGTTTGCGGAAGAGACCCAGTACTTC
TRBJ2-7,-,-,TRBV10-3,CAISELASNSYEQYF,TGTGCCATCAGTGAGCTAGCGTCGAACTCCTACGAGCAGTACTTC
TRBJ1-1,-,-,TRBV28,CASSILDAVEYEAFF,TGTGCCAGCAGCATCCTGGATGCCGTAGAATATGAAGCTTTCTTT
TRBJ1-1,TRBD1,-,TRBV6-5,CASSPTGNFAEAFF,TGTGCCAGCAGTCCGACAGGGAATTTTGCTGAAGCTTTCTTT
TRBJ1-2,TRBD1,-,TRBV5-6,CASSGPGTGAGGYTF,TGTGCCAGCAGCGGTCCCGGGACAGGGGCCGGGGGCTACACCTTC